This T cell receptor (beta chain) was sequenced in a study of beta chain features in type 1 diabetes (dated by TCRdb to the late 2010s). For the wider study: Patients and healthy donors did not differ in mean age, gender distribution, total cell number or subset yield. A total of around 100 million sorted cells were examined across all samples, and RNA yield correlated strongly with the number of cells per subset. In the study, TCRB repertoires of sorted circulating CD4+ T cell subsets from recently diagnosed type 1 diabetes patients were compared with those of matched healthy donors. Whereas all 30 or so donors provided naive and central memory subsets, regulatory and stem cell-like memory subsets were isolated from just 8 patients and roughly eight healthy donors. Here is what the overall study found, with its caveats: PCR might favor shorter templates, but patient and control samples were amplified and corrected together, so any skew would affect both groups equally. Type 1 diabetes patients showed a moderate but significant shortening of TCRB CDR3 length in all four CD4+ subsets. HLA sub-analyses involved small numbers of individuals, so any influence of HLA type on TCRB rearrangement remained unresolved. Because cDNA was sequenced instead of genomic DNA, activated cells with high expression could be over-represented, although the groups did not differ in activation or CD3 levels. Naive, central memory and regulatory TCRB repertoires appeared more similar among patients than among healthy donors. At VDJ recombination sites, patients with type 1 diabetes made fewer insertions and deleted more nucleotides, a pattern implying thymic rearrangement abnormalities.

From each donor, a single peripheral blood sample of about 100 mL on average was drawn into heparinised tubes. Naive, central memory, regulatory and stem cell-like memory CD4+ T cells were sorted on a BD FACSAria II using a panel including CD45RO, CCR7, CD25, CD127, CD95 and CD27. Purity was above 98% for every sorted population. PBMCs were isolated immediately by Lymphoprep density gradient centrifugation and stained directly without culture. So that batch effects would be minimized, each experiment stained and sorted samples in pairs, pairing one healthy donor with one patient. This clone was seen more than once but under ten times. Its cognate antigen has yet to be identified. The input lacks base qualities; no much larger clone sits a single base away. The High Capacity cDNA Reverse Transcription Kit was used to reverse transcribe all of the isolated RNA, meaning that expressed TCRB transcripts were what got sequenced. Deep immunoSEQ sequencing was applied to naive, central memory and regulatory T cell samples, giving an average of approximately 4 million total reads per sample. Sorted cells were lysed in RLT buffer and RNA was extracted with DNase-treated RNeasy Micro or Mini kits, depending on cell number. To prevent cross-contamination, every cell subset was processed on its own, while patient and healthy donor samples were processed together. TCRB sequences were amplified from cDNA with the immunoSEQ multiplex PCR, producing 87-bp fragments spanning the CDR3 region. Amplicons were sequenced on the Illumina HiSeq platform. Processing in the source paper ran as follows. PCR bias was corrected computationally using synthetic template baselines, and reads within Hamming distance 2 were collapsed, with unmergeable singletons discarded. By aligning reads against IMGT, V, D and J genes, CDR3 length, and insertions or deletions at six rearrangement sites were assigned. Within each subset, clonotype counts were normalized to sorted cell number, after which true diversity and Gini coefficients were computed with the tcR R package. The overlap coefficient, calculated on TCRB nucleotide sequences, was used to measure repertoire sharing. TCRdb's version of the immuneACCESS table is confined to in-frame rearrangements and falls short of the full clone set. An unresolved V gene accounts for under half of the shortfall where checked; the remainder is of unknown origin. V and J calls and clone size follow that table, whereas D and trimming were derived from the DNA. For this sample the table gives more than 300,000 clones, of which around a tenth were detected only once. The ten largest clones add up to 0.55% to 0.75% of the sample.

CDR1 SGDLS and CDR2 YYNGEE were looked up in the germline V gene. Spanning cysteine to phenylalanine, the CDR3 consists of 14 amino acids. The entry retains the CDR3 DNA only, 42 bases that are in frame from base 1. The V end gives up 2 bases and the J end 2 bases, leaving 4 bases in the junction not matched to a gene. The chain is encoded by TRBV9 joined to TRBJ2-7, and 7 junctional nucleotides match TRBD1. The source is a man aged 30-40 years with type 1 diabetes. The source material was central memory CD4+ T cells from blood. The nucleotide sequence is given as TGTGCCAGCAGCGTGGGACAGACGACCTACGAGCAGTACTTC. Its protein is CASSVGQTTYEQYF.